One and the same sample provided the 28 T cell receptor beta chains below, sequenced in a study of T cell responses to AZD1222 COVID-19 vaccine. Assay: immunoSEQ multiplex PCR; the TCRdb copy retains only in-frame clones and omits some. The sample lists about 160,000 clones, roughly 90% occurring once. Specimen: peripheral blood, collected on day 0 of AZD1222 vaccination. These receptors were collected from an adult in good health.

The chain combines TRBV7-2 with TRBJ2-7, with D possibly being TRBD2 (6 bases). There are 14 residues in the CDR3. CDR1 SGHTA and CDR2 FQGNSA come from the germline V gene. Trimming took 2 bases from V and 3 from J, leaving 11 bases between them. The CDR3 here is CASSLSGGIYEQYF. For the CDR3, the DNA is TGTGCCAGCAGCTTATCCGGCGGGATCTACGAGCAGTACTTC.

This sequence joins TRBV3-1 (or the pseudogene TRBV3-2) and TRBJ1-5; tentative D call: TRBD1 (5 bases). This CDR3 region has 14 residues. The germline V gene encodes CDR1 LGHDT and CDR2 YNNKEL (reference sequence). V lost 1 base, J lost 4 bases, and 8 bases lay in between. The CDR3 DNA reads as TGTGCCAGCAGCCAAGTATCAGGGAATCAGCCCCAGCATTTT. Protein product: CASSQVSGNQPQHF.

The chain uses TRBV5-4 and TRBJ2-3; D not resolved. The length of the CDR3 is 12 residues. CDR1 and CDR2 from the germline V gene are SGHNT and YYREEE (reference sequence). With 4 bases removed from V and 6 bases from J, the gap between germline ends came to 9 bases. CDR3 loop: CASSHLGDTQYF. The CDR3 DNA follows: TGTGCCAGCAGCCACCTGGGTGATACGCAGTATTTT.

The chain uses TRBV4-3 and TRBJ1-4; D gene ambiguous. Germline V gene sequence: CDR1 LGHNA, CDR2 YSLEER. The CDR3 sequence is 14 residues long. Trimming shortened V by 1 base and J by 6 bases, and 9 bases separated the two germline ends. The CDR3 DNA sequence: TGCGCCAGCAGCCAAGGGGTTACCGATGAAAAACTGTTTTTT. It encodes CASSQGVTDEKLFF.

The chain employs TRBV6-5 and TRBJ2-5, with D possibly matching TRBD2 (6 bases). Germline V gene data show CDR1 as MNHEY and CDR2 as SVGAGI. The length of the CDR3 is 13 residues. With 5 bases removed from V and 5 bases from J, the gap between germline ends came to 12 bases. The CDR3 region has the DNA TGTGCCAGCAGTATACCGGGGAGGGAGACCCAGTACTTC. Amino acid sequence: CASSIPGRETQYF.

The chain carries TRBV4-1 and TRBJ1-5; D remains unclear. From germline, CDR1 is MGHRA and CDR2 YSYEKL. The CDR3 spans 15 residues. V gave up 0 bases and J gave up 2 bases, with 8 bases separating them. The CDR3 nucleotides read TGCGCCAGCAGCCAAGAATGGCAGCGCAATCAGCCCCAGCATTTT. This gives the protein CASSQEWQRNQPQHF.

This clone was counted once. V is TRBV7-9 and J is TRBJ2-7; the D gene is possibly TRBD2 (6 bases). CDR1 is SEHNR, CDR2 FQNEAQ, per germline (reference sequence). This CDR3 region has 14 residues. V lost 6 bases to trimming and J lost 2 bases, with 14 bases between them. The CDR3 sequence is CASSRPGLAYEQYF. The CDR3 coding sequence is TGTGCCAGCAGTCGTCCGGGACTGGCCTACGAGCAGTACTTC.

This chain joins TRBV30 and TRBJ1-1; D gene ambiguous. Trimming shortened V by 2 bases and J by 1 base, and 5 bases separated the two germline ends. The CDR3 is 12 amino acids. CDR1 GTSNPN and CDR2 SVGIG come from the germline V gene (reference sequence). In DNA form, the CDR3 reads TGTGCCTGGAGTTGGGCGAACACTGAAGCTTTCTTT. Translation: CAWSWANTEAFF.

V gene TRBV5-6 combines with J gene TRBJ1-5, with a tentative D call TRBD1 (6 bases). Trimming shortened V by 2 bases and J by 7 bases, and 16 bases separated the two germline ends. This CDR3 contains 15 residues. Germline V gives CDR1 SGHDT, CDR2 YYEEEE. The CDR3 region is CASSLGGRVRQPQHF. The CDR3 region has the DNA TGTGCCAGCAGCTTAGGGGGGAGAGTGAGGCAGCCCCAGCATTTT.

V gene TRBV6-6 combines with J gene TRBJ1-4, with a weak D call TRBD1 (6 bases). CDR1 and CDR2 from the germline V gene are MNHNY and SVGAGI (reference sequence). The CDR3 length is 16 residues. Deletions cut 4 bases from V and 8 bases from J, with 20 bases between. The CDR3 bases are TGTGCCAGCAGTTCCATCCGACAGGTCTCTAGGGAAAAACTGTTTTTT. Its protein is CASSSIRQVSREKLFF.

V is TRBV7-3 and J is TRBJ2-3; a possible D gene is TRBD2 (7 bases). The CDR3 is 16 residues long. The ends were cut back, 3 bases at V and 0 bases at J, with 13 bases in the middle. CDR1 and CDR2 from the germline V gene are SGHTA and FQGTGA. CDR3 nucleotides: TGTGCCAGCAGCTTGGACGGGGGGCCAAGCACAGATACGCAGTATTTT. This encodes CASSLDGGPSTDTQYF.

V usage is TRBV9 and J usage is TRBJ1-1; D remains ambiguous. V was pared by 2 bases and J by 1 base, with 9 bases between. Per germline, CDR1 SGDLS and CDR2 YYNGEE. The CDR3 loop spans 14 amino acids. CDR3 amino acids: CASSVLDQNTEAFF. The CDR3 nucleotides read TGTGCCAGCAGCGTGTTAGATCAGAACACTGAAGCTTTCTTT. Based on the CDR3 plus reference TRBV9 and TRBJ1-1, the full variable domain is DSGVTQTPKHLITATGQRVTLRCSPRSGDLSVYWYQQSLDQGLQFLIQYYNGEERAKGNILERFSAQQFPDLHSELNLSSLELGDSALYFCASSVLDQNTEAFFGQGTRLTVV.

This clone occurred once. The genes are TRBV6-4 and TRBJ2-3; 8 bases map to TRBD2. The germline gives CDR1 MRHNA, CDR2 SNTAGT. There are 15 residues in the CDR3. Trimming at V came to 0 bases and at J to 4 bases, leaving 3 bases not matched to a gene. CDR3 protein: CASSDSGGRSDTQYF. The CDR3 DNA is TGTGCCAGCAGTGACTCCGGCGGGAGGTCAGATACGCAGTATTTT.

The chain couples TRBV3-1 (or the pseudogene TRBV3-2) to TRBJ2-5; the match to TRBD2 covers 7 bases. Germline CDR1 and CDR2: LGHDT and YNNKEL (reference sequence). J gave up 4 bases and V 4 bases, and 3 bases lay outside the gene matches. The CDR3 runs 13 residues. CDR3: CASSPWGGETQYF. The CDR3 DNA reads TGTGCCAGCAGCCCCTGGGGGGGAGAGACCCAGTACTTC.

The chain has TRBV30 and TRBJ2-1; D not certain. Trimming pared 1 base from V and 4 bases from J, leaving 11 bases between. The CDR3 runs 14 residues. Germline CDR1 reads GTSNPN; CDR2 reads SVGIG (reference sequence). CDR3 sequence reads: CAWSEVGRYNEQFF. CDR3 nucleotides: TGTGCCTGGAGTGAGGTAGGGCGTTACAATGAGCAGTTCTTC.

The chain recombines TRBV6-5 with TRBJ1-1, with D possibly matching TRBD1 (5 bases). Trimming cost V 2 bases and J 1 base, with 14 bases left between them. CDR3 length equals 16 residues. The germline CDR1 and CDR2 sequences are MNHEY and SVGAGI. CDR3: CASSYGTEGRNTEAFF. The CDR3 DNA follows: TGTGCCAGCAGTTACGGGACCGAGGGCCGGAACACTGAAGCTTTCTTT.

The sample holds one count of this clone. This chain connects TRBV7-8 to TRBJ1-5; D may be TRBD1 (5 bases). Looked up from germline, CDR1 is SGHVS and CDR2 is FQNEAQ. The CDR3 is 14 residues long. V was cut by 3 bases and J by 2 bases, with 8 bases left in between. In nucleotides, the CDR3 is TGTGCCAGCAGCTTTGGGGACGGCAATCAGCCCCAGCATTTT. Translating gives CASSFGDGNQPQHF.

V gene TRBV18 combines with J gene TRBJ1-1; D not resolved. Germline CDR1 KGHSH, CDR2 LQKENI. The CDR3 loop spans 15 amino acids. V lost 2 bases, J lost 11 bases, and 21 bases lay in between. The DNA for the CDR3 is TGTGCCAGCTCACCAGCCTCGGACGGTCGCCTGGGGGCTTTCTTT. This sequence encodes CASSPASDGRLGAFF.

In its sample, this clone was seen once. The chain uses TRBV27 and TRBJ1-5; D not certain. The germline gives CDR1 MNHEY, CDR2 SMNVEV (reference sequence). The length of the CDR3 is 14 residues. V was shortened by 2 bases and J by 5 bases, with 10 bases between the two germline ends. CDR3 sequence (DNA): TGTGCCAGCAGTTTACTAGGGTCGGATCAGCCCCAGCATTTT. This translates into CASSLLGSDQPQHF.

The CDR3 bases are TGCGCCAGCAGCCGGGACGGGGAAATGGAGACCCAGTACTTC. Translating it yields CASSRDGEMETQYF. The chain employs TRBV5-1 and TRBJ2-5; either TRBD1 or TRBD2 may supply D (5 bases each). The CDR3 is made up of 14 amino acids. V was trimmed by 4 bases and J by 5 bases, leaving 15 bases between them. Per germline, CDR1 SGHRS and CDR2 YFSETQ.

The chain combines TRBV4-3 with TRBJ1-6; weak D call: TRBD1 (5 bases). The germline gives CDR1 LGHNA, CDR2 YSLEER. Trimming left V 0 bases short and J 12 bases short, with 24 bases between. The CDR3 extends over 18 amino acids. CDR3 sequence: CASSQDRPGQGALLPLHF. CDR3 DNA sequence: TGCGCCAGCAGCCAAGATCGCCCGGGGCAAGGGGCCCTTTTACCCCTCCACTTT.

The rearrangement links TRBV28 to TRBJ2-5, with D possibly matching TRBD2 (6 bases). V was clipped by 2 bases and J by 5 bases, with 18 bases between them. The CDR3 has 16 residues. Germline CDR1 is MDHEN and CDR2 is SYDVKM. The chain's CDR3 is CASSLEGQGGTETQYF. The CDR3 DNA is TGTGCCAGCAGTTTAGAAGGGCAAGGAGGGACGGAGACCCAGTACTTC. The full variable domain, with the rest looked up from reference TRBV28 and TRBJ2-5, is DVKVTQSSRYLVKRTGEKVFLECVQDMDHENMFWYRQDPGLGLRLIYFSYDVKMKEKGDIPEGYSVSREKKERFSLILESASTNQTSMYLCASSLEGQGGTETQYFGPGTRLLVL.

The J gene is TRBJ1-2, the V gene TRBV7-6; no firm D call. This CDR3 region has 13 residues. In germline, CDR1 is SGHVS, CDR2 FNYEAQ. The V end was cut by 6 bases, the J end by 2 bases, with 10 bases between. The CDR3 DNA sequence: TGTGCCAGCAGTCCCGACAAGAACTATGGCTACACCTTC. Amino acid sequence: CASSPDKNYGYTF.

This clone was observed a single time. The chain joins TRBV28 to TRBJ1-5; D not resolved. Germline V gene lookup returns CDR1 MDHEN and CDR2 SYDVKM. The length of the CDR3 is 15 residues. V gave up 2 bases and J gave up 9 bases, with 17 bases separating them. The DNA for the CDR3 is TGTGCCAGCAGTTTAGTTGTAACCCATGGTGGGCCCCAGCATTTT. Translating it yields CASSLVVTHGGPQHF.

V usage is TRBV19 and J usage is TRBJ1-1; tentative D call: TRBD1 (6 bases). Germline V CDR1 and CDR2: LNHDA, SQIVND (reference sequence). The V gene lost 2 bases and the J gene lost 3 bases, with 10 bases spanning the gap. This CDR3 contains 14 residues. The chain's CDR3 is CASSIQGTHTEAFF. CDR3 bases: TGTGCCAGTAGTATACAGGGGACCCACACTGAAGCTTTCTTT.

V gene TRBV7-6 combines with J gene TRBJ1-6; no definite D call. The CDR3 loop spans 14 amino acids. Trimming took 5 bases from V and 2 from J, leaving 7 bases between them. The germline V gene has CDR1 SGHVS and CDR2 FNYEAQ. The CDR3 sequence: CASSKHAYNSPLHF. The DNA for the CDR3 is TGTGCCAGCAGCAAACATGCCTATAATTCACCCCTCCACTTT. The full variable domain, rest sourced from reference TRBV7-6 and TRBJ1-6, is GAGVSQSPRYKVTKRGQDVALRCDPISGHVSLYWYRQALGQGPEFLTYFNYEAQQDKSGLPNDRFSAERPEGSISTLTIQRTEQRDSAMYRCASSKHAYNSPLHFGNGTRLTVT.

This rearrangement joins TRBV2 to TRBJ1-1; D is unresolved. There are 12 residues in the CDR3. Germline V CDR1 and CDR2: SNHLY, FYNNEI. Trimming removed 10 bases at V and 1 base at J, with 10 bases between. The CDR3 is CATDRRNTEAFF. The CDR3 nucleotides read TGTGCCACCGATCGTAGGAACACTGAAGCTTTCTTT.

This rearrangement joins TRBV3-1 (or the pseudogene TRBV3-2) to TRBJ2-1; 10 positions agree with TRBD2. The CDR3 runs 14 residues. CDR1 and CDR2 from the germline V gene are LGHDT and YNNKEL (reference sequence). Trimming cost V 3 bases and J 9 bases; bases outside gene matches: 5. The DNA of the CDR3 is TGTGCCAGCAGCCACCGAGCGGGGGGGCCTGAGCAGTTCTTC. This encodes CASSHRAGGPEQFF.